A selection of T cell receptor beta chains follows, all from one sample in a study of T cell clonotyping in hematopoietic cell transplantation. Method: immunoSEQ multiplex PCR; TCRdb's copy keeps in-frame clones and lacks some. The sample shows 10,000 to 15,000 clones, approximately 89% of them seen only once. Sequenced input: peripheral blood mononuclear cells. The source of these receptors is a woman aged 45 to 65 in good health. Some clones in this sample may be carry-over from other donors' samples. The CDR3 runs from the conserved cysteine through the conserved F or W. The D gene is left open where the match is weak. Only some rows state a clone size, as once, few, many or a class for expanded clones.

V: TRBV19
D: TRBD2
size: once
length: 16
J: TRBJ2-3
CDR3: CASRSLAGGSTDTQYF
DNA: TGTGCCAGTAGGTCGCTAGCGGGGGGTAGCACAGATACGCAGTATTTT

V: TRBV27
D: TRBD2
size: .
length: 16
J: TRBJ2-7
CDR3: CASSFLAGGTFYEQYF
DNA: TGTGCCAGCAGTTTCTTAGCGGGGGGTACTTTCTACGAGCAGTACTTC

V: TRBV5-4
D: .
size: .
length: 13
J: TRBJ2-7
CDR3: CASSPGGAHEQYF
DNA: TGTGCCAGCAGCCCCGGCGGGGCCCACGAGCAGTACTTC

V: TRBV5-4
D: .
size: .
length: 17
J: TRBJ2-7
CDR3: CASSSGGPGRSSYEQYF
DNA: TGTGCCAGCAGCTCCGGGGGTCCGGGACGAAGCTCCTACGAGCAGTACTTC

V: TRBV6-6
D: TRBD1
size: .
length: 14
J: TRBJ1-5
CDR3: CASSYGTVNQPQHF
DNA: TGTGCCAGCAGTTATGGGACAGTTAATCAGCCCCAGCATTTT

V: TRBV4-3
D: .
size: .
length: 18
J: TRBJ2-5
CDR3: CASSQDLPAPGLSGTQYF
DNA: TGCGCCAGCAGCCAAGATCTCCCCGCCCCCGGGCTGAGCGGGACCCAGTACTTC

V: TRBV28
D: .
size: .
length: 15
J: TRBJ1-3
CDR3: CASSPWTVPGNTIYF
DNA: TGTGCCAGCAGTCCGTGGACAGTCCCTGGAAACACCATATATTTT

V: TRBV27
D: .
size: .
length: 15
J: TRBJ1-4
CDR3: CASRHAGATNEKLFF
DNA: TGTGCCAGCAGGCACGCGGGTGCAACTAATGAAAAACTGTTTTTT

V: TRBV5-5
D: .
size: .
length: 15
J: TRBJ1-5
CDR3: CASSRLGGGNQPQHF
DNA: TGTGCCAGCAGCCGACTCGGGGGCGGCAATCAGCCCCAGCATTTT

V: TRBV19
D: .
size: .
length: 14
J: TRBJ1-2
CDR3: CASSIVRSPYGYTF
DNA: TGTGCCAGTAGTATCGTACGGAGCCCATATGGCTACACCTTC

V: TRBV9
D: .
size: .
length: 17
J: TRBJ2-2
CDR3: CASSLRTGARGTGELFF
DNA: TGTGCCAGCAGCCTCAGAACGGGGGCGCGCGGCACCGGGGAGCTGTTTTTT

V: TRBV7-9
D: .
size: once
length: 14
J: TRBJ1-2
CDR3: CASSTSAATGGYTF
DNA: TGTGCCAGCAGCACCTCCGCGGCCACAGGTGGCTACACCTTC

V: TRBV7-9
D: .
size: .
length: 14
J: TRBJ1-1
CDR3: CASSLVVWTAEAFF
DNA: TGTGCCAGCAGCTTAGTTGTGTGGACAGCCGAAGCTTTCTTT

V: TRBV18
D: .
size: .
length: 15
J: TRBJ1-2
CDR3: CASSPGQQGNYGYTF
DNA: TGTGCCAGCTCACCAGGACAACAGGGAAACTATGGCTACACCTTC

V: TRBV7-9
D: .
size: few
length: 14
J: TRBJ1-2
CDR3: CASSYQGLSNGYTF
DNA: TGTGCCAGCAGCTATCAGGGGCTCTCAAATGGCTACACCTTC

V: TRBV7-2
D: TRBD2
size: .
length: 17
J: TRBJ2-5
CDR3: CASSPRTSGGRGETQYF
DNA: TGTGCCAGCAGCCCTCGGACTAGCGGGGGGAGGGGGGAGACCCAGTACTTC

V: TRBV29-1
D: .
size: once
length: 11
J: TRBJ2-7
CDR3: CSVAGNGEQYF
DNA: TGCAGCGTTGCCGGAAATGGCGAGCAGTACTTC

V: TRBV6-5
D: TRBD1
size: .
length: 13
J: TRBJ2-5
CDR3: CASSRDSKETQYF
DNA: TGTGCCAGCAGTCGGGACAGCAAAGAGACCCAGTACTTC

V: TRBV27
D: .
size: .
length: 18
J: TRBJ1-2
CDR3: CASSLSLVYSRRDYGYTF
DNA: TGTGCCAGCAGTTTATCGCTGGTTTACTCACGTAGGGACTATGGCTACACCTTC

V: TRBV5-4
D: TRBD2
size: .
length: 17
J: TRBJ2-4
CDR3: CASSFGGGRKSKNIQYF
DNA: TGTGCCAGCAGCTTCGGCGGGGGACGCAAGTCCAAAAACATTCAGTACTTC

V: TRBV7-2
D: .
size: once
length: 15
J: TRBJ2-1
CDR3: CASSLEGAYMNEQFF
DNA: TGTGCCAGCAGCTTAGAAGGGGCCTACATGAATGAGCAGTTCTTC

V: TRBV6-6
D: TRBD1
size: .
length: 12
J: TRBJ2-3
CDR3: CASTGNRGTQYF
DNA: TGTGCCAGCACCGGGAACAGGGGAACGCAGTATTTT

V: TRBV7-9
D: TRBD1
size: .
length: 18
J: TRBJ1-3
CDR3: CASSRYSQRQGSGNTIYF
DNA: TGTGCCAGCAGCCGGTACTCCCAAAGACAGGGATCTGGAAACACCATATATTTT

V: TRBV9
D: .
size: .
length: 14
J: TRBJ2-3
CDR3: CASSPTGYTDTQYF
DNA: TGTGCCAGCAGTCCAACCGGCTACACAGATACGCAGTATTTT

V: TRBV4-3
D: .
size: .
length: 15
J: TRBJ2-5
CDR3: CASSQDGQGWETQYF
DNA: TGCGCCAGCAGCCAAGATGGGCAGGGATGGGAGACCCAGTACTTC

V: TRBV7-8
D: .
size: .
length: 14
J: TRBJ1-2
CDR3: CASSQSQGYYGYTF
DNA: TGTGCCAGCAGCCAGTCCCAGGGTTACTATGGCTACACCTTC

V: TRBV7-2
D: .
size: .
length: 12
J: TRBJ2-2
CDR3: CASSSYTGELFF
DNA: TGTGCCAGCAGCTCCTACACCGGGGAGCTGTTTTTT

V: TRBV6-5
D: TRBD1
size: .
length: 14
J: TRBJ1-2
CDR3: CASINRDRVGGYTF
DNA: TGTGCCAGCATTAACCGAGACAGGGTCGGCGGCTACACCTTC